The rows below give T cell receptor beta chains drawn from one sample of a study of cytomegalovirus exposure and HLA in healthy donors. The protocol was immunoSEQ multiplex PCR, while the TCRdb copy is restricted to in-frame clones and leaves out a portion. Of roughly 66,000 clones listed, 78% were seen once; the top ten hold about 8%. The sample taken for sequencing was PBMCs. These receptors all come from a man between 18 and 35 years old in good health and CMV-seropositive. Each CDR3 is given without its conserved first and last residue. Each record gives: CDR3 protein, V gene, J gene, D gene. A D gene is named only where the DNA matches it firmly.

CDR3aa: ASTRTSGGPDTQY; v_gene: TRBV6-1; j_gene: TRBJ2-3; d_gene: TRBD2
CDR3aa: ASSLTGGSGQPQH; v_gene: TRBV6-5; j_gene: TRBJ1-5; d_gene: .
CDR3aa: ASMGSGQGIADTQY; v_gene: TRBV5-1; j_gene: TRBJ2-3; d_gene: .
CDR3aa: ACPGPHYNEQF; v_gene: TRBV30; j_gene: TRBJ2-1; d_gene: .
CDR3aa: AWSVLKTVREKLF; v_gene: TRBV30; j_gene: TRBJ1-4; d_gene: .
CDR3aa: SGQGAADTQY; v_gene: TRBV29-1; j_gene: TRBJ2-3; d_gene: TRBD1
CDR3aa: SVDRLQETQY; v_gene: TRBV29-1; j_gene: TRBJ2-5; d_gene: .
CDR3aa: ASSIAPGHRELF; v_gene: TRBV19; j_gene: TRBJ2-2; d_gene: .
CDR3aa: ASSLRETGELF; v_gene: TRBV28; j_gene: TRBJ2-2; d_gene: .
CDR3aa: ASSQSGLDQETQY; v_gene: TRBV4-1; j_gene: TRBJ2-5; d_gene: TRBD2
CDR3aa: ASSSYKDTEAF; v_gene: TRBV27; j_gene: TRBJ1-1; d_gene: .
CDR3aa: ASSPDFYEQY; v_gene: TRBV2; j_gene: TRBJ2-7; d_gene: .
CDR3aa: ASSYDFSGAYEQY; v_gene: TRBV6-6; j_gene: TRBJ2-7; d_gene: TRBD2
CDR3aa: ASSLRGGDEKLF; v_gene: TRBV5-1; j_gene: TRBJ1-4; d_gene: .
CDR3aa: ASSWATQGTTQY; v_gene: TRBV7-2; j_gene: TRBJ2-3; d_gene: .
CDR3aa: ASSFLGGQPQH; v_gene: TRBV5-8; j_gene: TRBJ1-5; d_gene: .
CDR3aa: ASSERGNSPLH; v_gene: TRBV6-4; j_gene: TRBJ1-6; d_gene: .
CDR3aa: ASSLLAGANVLT; v_gene: TRBV5-1; j_gene: TRBJ2-6; d_gene: .
CDR3aa: AWGDSMMNTEAF; v_gene: TRBV30; j_gene: TRBJ1-1; d_gene: TRBD1
CDR3aa: ASSVPGTGEAEAF; v_gene: TRBV28; j_gene: TRBJ1-1; d_gene: TRBD1
CDR3aa: ASSIGLAGDNEQF; v_gene: TRBV5-1; j_gene: TRBJ2-1; d_gene: TRBD2
CDR3aa: ASSLGGLAGTYEQY; v_gene: TRBV7-9; j_gene: TRBJ2-7; d_gene: TRBD2
CDR3aa: ASTSGEQY; v_gene: TRBV2; j_gene: TRBJ2-7; d_gene: TRBD2
CDR3aa: ASSPWERSYNEQF; v_gene: TRBV18; j_gene: TRBJ2-1; d_gene: .
CDR3aa: ASSENGGTSGHTDTQY; v_gene: TRBV2; j_gene: TRBJ2-3; d_gene: TRBD2
CDR3aa: ASSHPDREYNEQF; v_gene: TRBV4-2; j_gene: TRBJ2-1; d_gene: TRBD1
CDR3aa: ASSQGRDTGSDEQF; v_gene: TRBV4-2; j_gene: TRBJ2-1; d_gene: .
CDR3aa: ASSEEGIYEQY; v_gene: TRBV10-2; j_gene: TRBJ2-7; d_gene: .
CDR3aa: ASSAQGQDKKLF; v_gene: TRBV2; j_gene: TRBJ1-4; d_gene: TRBD1
CDR3aa: ASSYTPQGETQY; v_gene: TRBV6-5; j_gene: TRBJ2-5; d_gene: .
CDR3aa: ASSLEQGANTEAF; v_gene: TRBV7-8; j_gene: TRBJ1-1; d_gene: TRBD1
CDR3aa: ASSLAGTGASNEQF; v_gene: TRBV7-8; j_gene: TRBJ2-1; d_gene: TRBD1
CDR3aa: AWGEREAEQF; v_gene: TRBV30; j_gene: TRBJ2-1; d_gene: TRBD2
CDR3aa: ASSLSQTDLNTEAF; v_gene: TRBV18; j_gene: TRBJ1-1; d_gene: .
CDR3aa: ASRLDRGHNEQF; v_gene: TRBV10-1; j_gene: TRBJ2-1; d_gene: TRBD1
CDR3aa: ASSLYSGNTIY; v_gene: TRBV5-8; j_gene: TRBJ1-3; d_gene: .
CDR3aa: ASSPRTSGREGEQF; v_gene: TRBV7-2; j_gene: TRBJ2-1; d_gene: TRBD2
CDR3aa: ASSHPRAGGPSDTQY; v_gene: TRBV7-9; j_gene: TRBJ2-3; d_gene: TRBD2
CDR3aa: ASSQGAGGTANTGELF; v_gene: TRBV4-2; j_gene: TRBJ2-2; d_gene: .
CDR3aa: ASRRGNYGYT; v_gene: TRBV6-5; j_gene: TRBJ1-2; d_gene: .
CDR3aa: ASSGGMGLSYT; v_gene: TRBV10-2; j_gene: TRBJ1-2; d_gene: .
CDR3aa: ASSEGRGGNEQF; v_gene: TRBV2; j_gene: TRBJ2-1; d_gene: TRBD2
CDR3aa: ASSLRPRVPEAF; v_gene: TRBV5-6; j_gene: TRBJ1-1; d_gene: .
CDR3aa: SAGAGYGYT; v_gene: TRBV29-1; j_gene: TRBJ1-2; d_gene: .
CDR3aa: AWIPRDRGYQPQH; v_gene: TRBV30; j_gene: TRBJ1-5; d_gene: TRBD1
CDR3aa: ASSPGGAGQPQH; v_gene: TRBV5-1; j_gene: TRBJ1-5; d_gene: TRBD1
CDR3aa: ASSIARLYGYT; v_gene: TRBV19; j_gene: TRBJ1-2; d_gene: .
CDR3aa: ASLARRPTDNEQF; v_gene: TRBV6-4; j_gene: TRBJ2-1; d_gene: .
CDR3aa: ASSQYPGTSGRNEQY; v_gene: TRBV7-2; j_gene: TRBJ2-7; d_gene: TRBD2
CDR3aa: ASSAGLNQPQH; v_gene: TRBV19; j_gene: TRBJ1-5; d_gene: .
CDR3aa: ASSHPRTGKQF; v_gene: TRBV4-1; j_gene: TRBJ2-1; d_gene: TRBD1
CDR3aa: ASSVGTSDSYEQY; v_gene: TRBV6-1; j_gene: TRBJ2-7; d_gene: TRBD2